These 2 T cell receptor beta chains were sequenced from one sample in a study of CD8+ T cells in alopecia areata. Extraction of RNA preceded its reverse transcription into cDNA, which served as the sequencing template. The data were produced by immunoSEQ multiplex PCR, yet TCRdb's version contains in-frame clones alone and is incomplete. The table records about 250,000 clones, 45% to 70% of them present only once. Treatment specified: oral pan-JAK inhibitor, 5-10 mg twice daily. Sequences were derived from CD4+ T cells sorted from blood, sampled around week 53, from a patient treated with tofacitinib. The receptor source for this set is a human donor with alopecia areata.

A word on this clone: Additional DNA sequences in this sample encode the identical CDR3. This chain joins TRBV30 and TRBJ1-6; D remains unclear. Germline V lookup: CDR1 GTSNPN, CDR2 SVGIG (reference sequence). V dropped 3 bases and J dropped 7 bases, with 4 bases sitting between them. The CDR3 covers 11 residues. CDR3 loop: CAWSRNSPLHF. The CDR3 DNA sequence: TGTGCCTGGAGCCGGAATTCACCCCTCCACTTT. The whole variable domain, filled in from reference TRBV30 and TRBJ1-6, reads SQTIHQWPATLVQPVGSPLSLECTVEGTSNPNLYWYRQAAGRGLQLLFYSVGIGQISSEVPQNLSASRPQDRQFILSSKKLLLSDSGFYLCAWSRNSPLHFGNGTRLTVT.

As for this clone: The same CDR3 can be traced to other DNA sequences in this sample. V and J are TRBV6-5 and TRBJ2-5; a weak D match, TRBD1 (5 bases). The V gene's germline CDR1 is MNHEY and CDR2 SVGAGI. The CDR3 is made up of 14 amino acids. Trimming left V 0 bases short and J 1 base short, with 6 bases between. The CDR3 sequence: CASSYSRAQETQYF. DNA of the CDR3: TGTGCCAGCAGTTACTCCAGGGCCCAAGAGACCCAGTACTTC.